A selection of T cell receptor beta chains follows, all from one sample in a study of T cell changes during pregnancy in multiple sclerosis. The protocol was immunoSEQ multiplex PCR, while the TCRdb copy is restricted to in-frame clones and leaves out a portion. The sample comprises more than 55,000 clones, around 92% of which are singletons, and under 2.5% rests with the top ten. The source material was peripheral blood, sampled in the third trimester of pregnancy. These receptors all stem from a female donor in good health, enrolled as a control in a pregnancy study. Both conserved end residues are part of each CDR3. A D gene is named only where the DNA matches it firmly. Where a row states a size, it is once, few, many or the class of an expanded clone; other rows omit it.

J: TRBJ1-2; V: TRBV10-3; D: -; size: -; CDR3: CAISESGGLGYGYTF; DNA: TGTGCCATCAGTGAGTCCGGGGGGCTGGGCTATGGCTACACCTTC
J: TRBJ2-5; V: TRBV28; D: TRBD2; size: -; CDR3: CASSYSAGVSETQYF; DNA: TGTGCCAGCAGCTATTCAGCGGGAGTGTCGGAGACCCAGTACTTC
J: TRBJ1-5; V: TRBV6-1; D: TRBD1; size: -; CDR3: CASTLGQGARQPQHF; DNA: TGTGCCAGCACCCTTGGACAGGGGGCACGACAGCCCCAGCATTTT
J: TRBJ1-1; V: TRBV10-3; D: -; size: once; CDR3: CAISEEGRITEAFF; DNA: TGTGCCATCAGTGAGGAGGGCAGGATCACTGAAGCTTTCTTT
J: TRBJ2-5; V: TRBV27; D: -; size: -; CDR3: CASSRGETQYF; DNA: TGTGCCAGCAGTAGGGGAGAGACCCAGTACTTC
J: TRBJ2-4; V: TRBV7-2; D: TRBD2; size: -; CDR3: CASSLRGLAGAGKNIQYF; DNA: TGTGCCAGCAGCTTAAGGGGACTAGCGGGAGCCGGCAAAAACATTCAGTACTTC
J: TRBJ2-7; V: TRBV18; D: -; size: -; CDR3: CASSDSSYEQYF; DNA: TGTGCCAGCTCGGACAGCTCCTACGAGCAGTACTTC
J: TRBJ1-1; V: TRBV6-5; D: -; size: -; CDR3: CASRSGQLNTEAFF; DNA: TGTGCCAGCAGGTCTGGACAGTTGAACACTGAAGCTTTCTTT
J: TRBJ1-2; V: TRBV6-1; D: TRBD1; size: -; CDR3: CASSEDNSRGYGYTF; DNA: TGTGCCAGCAGTGAAGACAACTCCAGGGGGTATGGCTACACCTTC
J: TRBJ1-1; V: TRBV11-1; D: TRBD1; size: -; CDR3: CASSLRTGGGTEAFF; DNA: TGTGCCAGCAGCTTAAGGACAGGGGGCGGCACTGAAGCTTTCTTT
J: TRBJ2-7; V: TRBV2; D: TRBD2; size: -; CDR3: CASSEALGLAREQYF; DNA: TGTGCCAGCAGTGAAGCGCTGGGACTAGCTCGCGAGCAGTACTTC
J: TRBJ1-4; V: TRBV7-2; D: -; size: -; CDR3: CASSPTGGSNEKLFF; DNA: TGTGCCAGCAGCCCCACGGGGGGTTCTAATGAAAAACTGTTTTTT
J: TRBJ2-2; V: TRBV7-6; D: TRBD2; size: once; CDR3: CASSLASGRVLNTGELFF; DNA: TGTGCCAGCAGCTTAGCTAGCGGGAGGGTTTTGAACACCGGGGAGCTGTTTTTT
J: TRBJ2-7; V: TRBV27; D: -; size: -; CDR3: CASSTRGLSYEQYF; DNA: TGTGCCAGCAGCACTAGGGGGTTATCCTACGAGCAGTACTTC
J: TRBJ1-5; V: TRBV30; D: -; size: -; CDR3: CAWRRGGGGAQHF; DNA: TGTGCCTGGAGAAGGGGCGGGGGGGGCGCCCAGCATTTT
J: TRBJ1-1; V: TRBV28; D: -; size: -; CDR3: CASSSGMNTEAFF; DNA: TGTGCCAGCAGTTCAGGTATGAACACTGAAGCTTTCTTT
J: TRBJ2-1; V: TRBV7-6; D: TRBD1; size: -; CDR3: CASSTPTGGNEQFF; DNA: TGTGCCAGCAGCACCCCGACAGGGGGGAATGAGCAGTTCTTC
J: TRBJ1-3; V: TRBV16; D: -; size: -; CDR3: CASSQSGASGNTIYF; DNA: TGTGCCAGCAGCCAATCGGGGGCCTCTGGAAACACCATATATTTT
J: TRBJ2-7; V: TRBV19; D: -; size: -; CDR3: CATRYYKTAISYEQYF; DNA: TGTGCCACCCGGTACTATAAGACAGCCATCTCCTACGAGCAGTACTTC
J: TRBJ2-1; V: TRBV5-6; D: TRBD1; size: -; CDR3: CASSFSGQGTDEQFF; DNA: TGTGCCAGCAGCTTCTCGGGACAGGGGACGGATGAGCAGTTCTTC
J: TRBJ1-1; V: TRBV2; D: TRBD1; size: -; CDR3: CASSSGGLQIEAFF; DNA: TGTGCCAGCAGTTCAGGGGGCCTGCAAATAGAAGCTTTCTTT
J: TRBJ2-7; V: TRBV10-3; D: TRBD1; size: -; CDR3: CAIGTGGYEQYF; DNA: TGTGCCATCGGGACAGGGGGCTACGAGCAGTACTTC
J: TRBJ1-2; V: TRBV30; D: -; size: -; CDR3: CAWSIGANYGYTF; DNA: TGTGCCTGGAGTATAGGGGCTAACTATGGCTACACCTTC
J: TRBJ2-7; V: TRBV7-9; D: -; size: -; CDR3: CASSQAGEQYF; DNA: TGTGCCAGCAGCCAGGCAGGCGAGCAGTACTTC
J: TRBJ2-1; V: TRBV5-1; D: TRBD2; size: -; CDR3: CASSLVLAGPSSYNEQFF; DNA: TGCGCCAGCAGCTTGGTCCTAGCGGGTCCCAGCTCCTACAATGAGCAGTTCTTC
J: TRBJ2-1; V: TRBV6-4; D: -; size: -; CDR3: CASSDSQQGNLGEQFF; DNA: TGTGCCAGCAGTGACTCTCAACAGGGAAACTTAGGTGAGCAGTTCTTC
J: TRBJ1-1; V: TRBV6-1; D: -; size: -; CDR3: CAGRINTEAFF; DNA: TGTGCCGGCCGTATAAACACTGAAGCTTTCTTT
J: TRBJ2-5; V: TRBV6-6; D: -; size: -; CDR3: CASSYAIQNVGTQYF; DNA: TGTGCCAGCAGTTACGCAATACAGAATGTGGGGACCCAGTACTTC
J: TRBJ2-7; V: TRBV19; D: -; size: -; CDR3: CASSAVRFYEQYF; DNA: TGTGCCAGTAGTGCAGTCCGATTCTACGAGCAGTACTTC
J: TRBJ2-6; V: TRBV27; D: -; size: -; CDR3: CASSGNAGLGSGANVLTF; DNA: TGTGCCAGCAGTGGTAATGCGGGACTGGGCTCTGGGGCCAACGTCCTGACTTTC
J: TRBJ2-1; V: TRBV30; D: TRBD1; size: -; CDR3: CAHLRGQYNEQFF; DNA: TGTGCCCACCTCAGGGGGCAATACAATGAGCAGTTCTTC
J: TRBJ2-1; V: TRBV11-2; D: TRBD2; size: -; CDR3: CASSLLAGTGGDEQFF; DNA: TGTGCCAGCAGCCTACTAGCGGGGACTGGGGGGGATGAGCAGTTCTTC
J: TRBJ2-4; V: TRBV19; D: -; size: -; CDR3: CASSISLNIQYF; DNA: TGTGCCAGTAGTATATCTTTAAACATTCAGTACTTC
J: TRBJ2-1; V: TRBV29-1; D: -; size: -; CDR3: CSVRPLPNEQFF; DNA: TGCAGCGTTCGGCCACTACCCAATGAGCAGTTCTTC
J: TRBJ2-7; V: TRBV2; D: TRBD2; size: -; CDR3: CASNSLAGDEQYF; DNA: TGTGCCAGCAACAGTCTAGCGGGAGACGAGCAGTACTTC
J: TRBJ2-3; V: TRBV6-1; D: -; size: few; CDR3: CASSLVDTQYF; DNA: TGTGCCAGCAGTTTAGTGGATACGCAGTATTTT
J: TRBJ2-5; V: TRBV13; D: TRBD2; size: once; CDR3: CASSTTSGIETQYF; DNA: TGTGCCAGCAGCACAACTAGCGGGATTGAGACCCAGTACTTC
J: TRBJ2-3; V: TRBV5-1; D: TRBD2; size: -; CDR3: CASSVGLAGGGLTDTQYF; DNA: TGCGCCAGCAGCGTCGGACTAGCGGGGGGAGGCCTCACAGATACGCAGTATTTT
J: TRBJ2-5; V: TRBV9; D: TRBD2; size: once; CDR3: CASSASGGTQETQYF; DNA: TGTGCCAGCAGCGCTAGCGGGGGGACTCAAGAGACCCAGTACTTC
J: TRBJ1-6; V: TRBV14; D: -; size: -; CDR3: CASSPSAGRGSPLHF; DNA: TGTGCCAGCAGCCCCTCGGCCGGTCGGGGTTCACCCCTCCACTTT
J: TRBJ2-1; V: TRBV5-1; D: -; size: -; CDR3: CASSRWSDEQFF; DNA: TGCGCCAGCAGCCGATGGAGTGATGAGCAGTTCTTC
J: TRBJ2-6; V: TRBV5-1; D: -; size: -; CDR3: CASSSGPLPGANVLTF; DNA: TGCGCCAGCAGTTCCGGTCCCCTCCCTGGGGCCAACGTCCTGACTTTC
J: TRBJ2-1; V: TRBV18; D: TRBD2; size: -; CDR3: CASSPPSTSGRQFF; DNA: TGTGCCAGCTCACCACCATCCACTAGCGGGAGGCAGTTCTTC
J: TRBJ2-5; V: TRBV27; D: TRBD2; size: -; CDR3: CASSLLAGLQETQYF; DNA: TGTGCCAGCAGTTTATTAGCGGGCCTCCAAGAGACCCAGTACTTC
J: TRBJ2-5; V: TRBV7-8; D: TRBD2; size: -; CDR3: CASSLETGLAGETQYF; DNA: TGTGCCAGCAGCTTAGAAACGGGACTAGCTGGAGAGACCCAGTACTTC
J: TRBJ1-3; V: TRBV13; D: TRBD1; size: -; CDR3: CASRRRSPGQGSPNTIYF; DNA: TGTGCCAGCAGACGGAGAAGTCCTGGACAGGGGTCCCCGAACACCATATATTTT
J: TRBJ1-3; V: TRBV11-1; D: -; size: -; CDR3: CASSLTGLSGNTIYF; DNA: TGTGCCAGCAGCTTAACAGGGCTCTCTGGAAACACCATATATTTT
J: TRBJ2-5; V: TRBV18; D: TRBD2; size: -; CDR3: CASSPSAGTSGGYQETQYF; DNA: TGTGCCAGCTCACCTTCCGCCGGGACTAGCGGGGGTTACCAAGAGACCCAGTACTTC
J: TRBJ1-1; V: TRBV2; D: -; size: -; CDR3: CANPNIPGNTEAFF; DNA: TGTGCCAACCCAAATATACCAGGGAACACTGAAGCTTTCTTT
J: TRBJ2-3; V: TRBV27; D: -; size: -; CDR3: CASSPLGGGTGTDTQYF; DNA: TGTGCCAGCAGCCCTCTGGGTGGGGGGACAGGCACAGATACGCAGTATTTT
J: TRBJ2-7; V: TRBV6-1; D: TRBD1; size: -; CDR3: CAISRTGDFYEQYF; DNA: TGTGCCATCTCCCGGACAGGGGATTTCTACGAGCAGTACTTC
J: TRBJ2-5; V: TRBV5-1; D: TRBD1; size: -; CDR3: CASSFPRTGIQETQYF; DNA: TGCGCCAGCAGCTTCCCCCGGACAGGAATACAAGAGACCCAGTACTTC
J: TRBJ1-1; V: TRBV10-3; D: TRBD1; size: -; CDR3: CAISKHTDRVRTEAFF; DNA: TGTGCCATCAGCAAGCATACAGACAGGGTGAGAACTGAAGCTTTCTTT
J: TRBJ2-5; V: TRBV5-4; D: TRBD2; size: once; CDR3: CASSLAQGLVETQYF; DNA: TGTGCCAGCAGCTTGGCCCAGGGACTAGTAGAGACCCAGTACTTC